This TCR beta chain was sequenced during a study of cytomegalovirus exposure and HLA in healthy donors. General observations from the study: Common viral pathogens were later found to be apparently linked to several of the most significant clusters.

The PCR made use of 60 Vbeta and 13 Jbeta primers. In the authors' methods: In a later analysis, 80 million to 100 million unique TCR beta chains included roughly 11 million shared by two or more donors. TCRdb's copy holds only in-frame clones and misses some; the assay was immunoSEQ multiplex PCR. From that table come the V and J calls and clone size; the DNA was used to work out D and trimming. The table has about 120,000 clones, around 74% seen once; the top ten hold 30%. This CDR3 is 15 amino acids long. Germline CDR1 reads SEHNR; CDR2 reads FQNEAQ (reference sequence). V was trimmed by 3 bases and J by 2 bases, leaving 10 bases between them. Notes on this clone: Its specificity is not known.

At sampling all donors were nominally healthy, likely with unrecorded immune exposures. This TCR derives from a man aged 55 to 70 in good health and CMV-seropositive. The genes are TRBV7-9 and TRBJ2-2; a possible D gene is TRBD2 (5 bases). The sample was PBMCs. CDR3 protein: CASSFQRLNTGELFF. The CDR3 DNA is TGTGCCAGCAGCTTTCAAAGACTAAACACCGGGGAGCTGTTTTTT.